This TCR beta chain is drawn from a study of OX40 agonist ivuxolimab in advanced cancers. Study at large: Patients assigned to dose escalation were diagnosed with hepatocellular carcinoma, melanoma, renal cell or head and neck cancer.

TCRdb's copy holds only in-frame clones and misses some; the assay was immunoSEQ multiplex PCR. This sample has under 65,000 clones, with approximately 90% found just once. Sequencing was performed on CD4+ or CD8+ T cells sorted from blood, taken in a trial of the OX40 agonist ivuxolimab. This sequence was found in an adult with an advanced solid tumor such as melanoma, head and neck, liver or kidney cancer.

In DNA form, the CDR3 reads TGTGCCAGCAGTTCACCTCGGGGCAATCAGCCCCAGCATTTT. This translates into CASSSPRGNQPQHF. The chain links TRBV6-5 to TRBJ1-5; D unclear. CDR3 length: 14 residues. V was clipped by 4 bases and J by 2 bases, with 9 bases between them. Germline V gene sequence: CDR1 MNHEY, CDR2 SVGAGI.